This entry describes one TCR beta chain. Its specificity is unknown. TCRdb redid the calling of the multiplex PCR reads with MiXCR, one entry per CDR3 protein. The profile shows 150,000 or so distinct CDR3 sequences, roughly 35% of them singletons. The entry originates in a study of breast tumors, draining lymph nodes, adjacent tissues. Study conclusions and caveats: Most tumor T cells seemingly derive from lymph node, then expand in tumor. Tumor and nontumor repertoires were significantly more similar in luminal-like than in basal-like breast cancer. Tumors had less TCR diversity than lymph nodes, more than nontumor tissue.

Breast cancer patients provided tissue from their axillary draining lymph nodes. This TCR derives from a female donor with breast cancer. Some clones in this sample may be carry-over from other donors' samples. The sequencing sample was made of axillary lymph node tissue.

CDR3 residues: CASSVRNTRRPGNEQFF. Here the CDR3 DNA reads TGTGCCAGCAGTGTTCGGAACACCCGTCGCCCGGGCAATGAGCAGTTCTTC. The chain combines TRBV6-1 with TRBJ2-1; no reliable D call. This CDR3 comprises 17 residues. The V and J ends lost 4 bases and 6 bases respectively, with 22 bases between them. Per germline, CDR1 MNHNS and CDR2 SASEGT.